The sequence of this T cell receptor beta chain was determined in a study of shared clonotypes between healthy human individuals. Repertoires were generated with immunoSEQ multiplex PCR, while TCRdb's copy carries only in-frame clones and drops some. The table records around 2.1 million clones, about 92% of them present only once. Per the germline V gene, CDR1 is PRHDT and CDR2 is FYEKMQ (reference sequence). V lost 9 bases to trimming and J lost 3 bases, with 15 bases between them. CDR3 length: 14 amino acids. A word on this clone: Its antigen is not known.

Study conclusions and caveats: Non-shared clonotypes showed lower generation probabilities than clonotypes common to all four donors.

The naive CD8 subset, CD45RO-negative cells positively selected for CCR7, excluded terminally differentiated effector memory CD45RA+ cells. The chain carries TRBV13 and TRBJ2-4, with D possibly matching TRBD2 (5 bases). The TCR sequence derives from a man between 18 and 29 years old in good health. Some clones in this sample may be carry-over from other donors' samples. The sample taken for sequencing was naive CD8+ T cells from PBMCs. The CDR3 nucleotides are TGTGCCAGTTCGCGACGGGGAAGCAAAAACATTCAGTACTTC. It specifies CASSRRGSKNIQYF.